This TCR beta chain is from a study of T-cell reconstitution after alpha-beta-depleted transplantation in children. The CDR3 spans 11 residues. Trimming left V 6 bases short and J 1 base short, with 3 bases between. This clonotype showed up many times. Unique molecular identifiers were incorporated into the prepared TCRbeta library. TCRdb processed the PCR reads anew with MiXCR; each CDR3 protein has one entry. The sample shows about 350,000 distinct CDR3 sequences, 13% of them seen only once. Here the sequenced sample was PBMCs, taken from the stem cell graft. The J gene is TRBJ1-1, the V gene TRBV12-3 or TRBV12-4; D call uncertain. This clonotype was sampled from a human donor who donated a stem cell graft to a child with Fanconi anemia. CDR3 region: CASSRNTEAFF. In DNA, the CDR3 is TGTGCCAGCAGCAGGAACACTGAAGCTTTCTTT.